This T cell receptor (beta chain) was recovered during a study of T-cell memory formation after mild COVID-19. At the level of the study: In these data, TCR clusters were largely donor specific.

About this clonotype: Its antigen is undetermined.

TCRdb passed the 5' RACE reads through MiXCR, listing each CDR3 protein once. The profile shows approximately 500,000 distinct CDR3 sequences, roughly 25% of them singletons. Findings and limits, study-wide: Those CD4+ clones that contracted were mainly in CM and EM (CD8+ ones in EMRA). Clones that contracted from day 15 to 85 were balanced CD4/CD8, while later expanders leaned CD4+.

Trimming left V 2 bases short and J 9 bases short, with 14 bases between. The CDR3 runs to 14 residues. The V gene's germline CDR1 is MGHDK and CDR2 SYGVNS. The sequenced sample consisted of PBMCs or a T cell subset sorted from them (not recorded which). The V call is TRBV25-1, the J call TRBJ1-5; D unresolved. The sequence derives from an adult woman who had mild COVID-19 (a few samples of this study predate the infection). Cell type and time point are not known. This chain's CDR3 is CASSELESAAPQHF. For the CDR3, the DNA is TGTGCCAGCAGTGAACTGGAATCGGCCGCGCCCCAGCATTTT. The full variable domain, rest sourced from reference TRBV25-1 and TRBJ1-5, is EADIYQTPRYLVIGTGKKITLECSQTMGHDKMYWYQQDPGMELHLIHYSYGVNSTEKGDLSSESTVSRIRTEHFPLTLESARPSHTSQYLCASSELESAAPQHFGDGTRLSIL.